The rows below give T cell receptor beta chains drawn from one sample of a study of cytomegalovirus exposure and HLA in healthy donors. Assay used: immunoSEQ multiplex PCR; TCRdb lists only in-frame clones, some missing. The repertoire holds 95,000 to 150,000 clones, with approximately 78% as singletons. What was sequenced was PBMCs. These receptors were obtained from a woman aged 40 to 50 in good health and CMV-seropositive. The conserved cysteine and the conserved F or W are not part of the CDR3 here.

V gene	CDR3 protein
TRBV7-2	ASSPSGGNTGELF
TRBV5-4	ASSYDRNTEAF
TRBV2	ASKGVVGGGTDTQY
TRBV10-3	AIRTTGADTQY
TRBV6-4	ASSEGPRETQY
TRBV6-5	ASSAGTGDYEQY
TRBV5-6	ASSFTGLGAEQY
TRBV29-1	SVTSTGGEGKLF
TRBV7-9	ASSLEGGGAVSKNIQY
TRBV19	ASRRGIGSYEQY
TRBV11-2	ASSIGTSGGAGEQF
TRBV28	ASSSAAGTVNLNAHTEAF
TRBV4-2	ASSQASGRSDPYEQY
TRBV5-8	ASSSLRVNTEAF
TRBV27	ASSLYSPLWTDKSSTDTQY
TRBV7-8	ASSPGTGVETQY
TRBV5-1	ASSFPETGANVLT
TRBV4-3	ASSQDARDTQY
TRBV27	ASRTGGFDEQF
TRBV7-3	ASSPGTGGEKQF
TRBV5-1	ASSLDGSLGGNTIY
TRBV9	ASSARGGSYGYT
TRBV13	ASSQGGRAGGDTQY
TRBV7-2	ASSLMGRGDEQF
TRBV7-9	ASSLVVQETQY
TRBV11-1	ASSPGQGRLDTEAF
TRBV2	ASSALTGGETQY
TRBV7-3	ASSRDGVSPLH
TRBV4-3	ASSLDMNTEAF
TRBV5-5	ASSTRGPAADSPLH
TRBV4-3	ASSQDPGYNSPLH
TRBV5-6	ASSTGSGGAYNEQF
TRBV9	ASSVGNRATGELF
TRBV2	ASSEGGRHQPQH
TRBV27	ASSSLQGRGEAF
TRBV6-4	ASSDLGTNLNEQF
TRBV6-1	ASSEGTYMNTEAF
TRBV7-9	ASSQGLGNTEAF
TRBV4-3	ASSQYTANTEAF
TRBV7-2	ASSLGLAGGNEQF
TRBV7-2	ASSLVIGEGYT
TRBV7-2	ASRGQGTDEQY
TRBV7-9	ASSYKGDTEAF
TRBV4-2	ASSQASQGGRHYGYT
TRBV9	ASSFGPDEKLF
TRBV7-2	ASSDQGQFGYT
TRBV27	ASSRDRLGTEAF
TRBV7-2	ASSLVAGGLSYNEQF
TRBV15	ATSREGGAYGYT
TRBV2	ASKRESSSYNEQF